This T cell receptor (beta chain) was found in a study of beta chain features in type 1 diabetes. The J segment lost 8 bases and the V segment lost 0 bases, leaving 7 bases of the junction unmatched. The CDR3 has 15 amino acids. CDR1 is LNHNV, CDR2 YYDKDF, per germline (reference sequence). In this sample, this clone turned up a few times. No antigen is known for it. Study observations and caveats: TCRB CDR3 length was moderately but significantly reduced in all four CD4+ subsets of Type 1 diabetes patients.

Expressed TCRB transcripts were sequenced because the isolated RNA had all been reverse transcribed beforehand. Produced via immunoSEQ multiplex PCR; TCRdb's table is partial and in-frame only. The sample includes 300,000 or so clones, approximately 10% seen only once; the top ten take 1%. CD4+ naive, central memory, regulatory and stem cell-like memory subsets were isolated by sorting on CD45RO/CCR7/CD25/CD127/CD95/CD27. Over 95% purity was reached by all sorted populations. The chain has TRBV15 and TRBJ1-1; the match to TRBD1 covers 9 bases. Sequenced: central memory CD4+ T cells from blood. The TCR was taken from a man between 25 and 39 years old with type 1 diabetes. The CDR3 loop is CATSRDVPGQGEAFF. The CDR3 bases are TGTGCCACCAGCAGAGACGTCCCGGGACAGGGCGAAGCTTTCTTT.